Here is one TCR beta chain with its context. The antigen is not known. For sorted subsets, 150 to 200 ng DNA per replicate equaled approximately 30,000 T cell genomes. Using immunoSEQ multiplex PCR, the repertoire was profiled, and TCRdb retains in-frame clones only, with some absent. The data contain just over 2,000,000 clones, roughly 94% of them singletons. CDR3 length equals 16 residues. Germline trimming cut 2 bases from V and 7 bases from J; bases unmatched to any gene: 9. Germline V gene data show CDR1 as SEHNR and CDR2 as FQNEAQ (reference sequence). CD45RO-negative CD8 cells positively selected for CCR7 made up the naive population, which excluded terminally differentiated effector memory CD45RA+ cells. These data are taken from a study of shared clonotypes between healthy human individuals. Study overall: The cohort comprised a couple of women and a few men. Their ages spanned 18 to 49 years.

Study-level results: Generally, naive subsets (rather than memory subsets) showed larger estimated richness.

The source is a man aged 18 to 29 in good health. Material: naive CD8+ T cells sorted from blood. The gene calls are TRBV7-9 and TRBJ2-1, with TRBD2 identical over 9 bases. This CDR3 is CASSLLIAGVINEQFF. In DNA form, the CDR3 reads TGTGCCAGCAGCTTATTAATAGCGGGAGTTATAAATGAGCAGTTCTTC.